This TCR beta chain was recorded in a study of T cell responses to AZD1222 COVID-19 vaccine. Findings and caveats of the study: Reportedly, close to half of spike-specific TCRs are directed against unmutated variant regions. Repertoire collection took place solely once the T cell response had peaked.

Produced via immunoSEQ multiplex PCR; TCRdb's table is partial and in-frame only. The repertoire consists of 180,000 or so clones, with 80% to 95% occurring once and the leading ten covering more than 0.85%. Per germline, CDR1 SGHKS and CDR2 YYEKEE (reference sequence). V lost 1 base, J lost 5 bases, and 5 bases lay in between. The CDR3 spans 12 residues. This clone appeared a single time. What it binds is not known. The source is an adult who received the MenACWY meningococcal vaccine as a control. Sample: peripheral blood, taken 28 days after the second dose of the MenACWY control vaccine. This chain uses TRBV5-5 with TRBJ2-3; the D is unclear. CDR3 in amino acids: CASSLWGDTQYF. The CDR3 DNA is TGTGCCAGCAGCTTGTGGGGAGATACGCAGTATTTT.